This T cell receptor beta chain was observed in a study of resident and recirculating memory T cells in vitiligo. Background on the study: Epidermis came from shave biopsies of lesional and nonlesional sites, plus PBMCs.

General study findings and limits: No unique dominant TCR clone was found in vitiligo lesions. Sequences differed between biopsy sites and patients, suggesting private specificity.

Remarks on this clone: Its antigen is still unknown.

Clones were read by immunoSEQ multiplex PCR, and TCRdb kept only the in-frame ones, dropping some. The profile covers 72,000 or so clones, with 92% appearing a single time and roughly 5% taken by the ten largest. The TCR originated in a male donor with vitiligo. Material for sequencing was blood.

CDR3 in amino acids: CASSIGLADYNEQFF. Written as DNA, the CDR3 is TGTGCCAGCAGCATAGGACTAGCGGACTACAATGAGCAGTTCTTC. V and J are TRBV5-5 and TRBJ2-1; 10 nucleotides match TRBD2. The CDR3 is 15 residues long. Germline V gene data show CDR1 as SGHKS and CDR2 as YYEKEE (reference sequence). V lost 4 bases, J lost 3 bases, and 4 bases stayed unmatched. The whole variable domain, remainder taken from reference TRBV5-5 and TRBJ2-1, is DAGVTQSPTHLIKTRGQQVTLRCSPISGHKSVSWYQQVLGQGPQFIFQYYEKEERGRGNFPDRFSARQFPNYSSELNVNALLLGDSALYLCASSIGLADYNEQFFGPGTRLTVL.